These 6 T cell receptor beta chains were sequenced from one sample in a study of T cell repertoires in cytomegalovirus infection. TCRdb used MiXCR to reprocess the reads, holding one entry per CDR3 protein. The data hold around 74,000 distinct CDR3 sequences, with 3.7% observed a single time. The sequenced sample was PBMCs. These receptors were obtained from a human donor in good health (CMV status not recorded). Some clones in this sample may be carry-over from other donors' samples.

Remarks on this clonotype: A much larger clone differs from this one at a single base, so this may be a read error. J is TRBJ1-5 and V is TRBV2; no clear D gene. From germline, CDR1 is SNHLY and CDR2 FYNNEI. The CDR3 has 12 residues. V lost 11 bases to trimming and J lost 5 bases, with 13 bases between them. The CDR3 protein is CAATRRDQPQHF. DNA of the CDR3: TGTGCCGCCACACGGAGGGATCAGCCCCAGCATTTT.

This clonotype was detected ten times or more. This chain joins TRBV6-5 and TRBJ2-1; no clear D gene. V lost 7 bases, J lost 5 bases, and 12 bases lay in between. The CDR3 has 13 amino acids. Germline V lookup: CDR1 MNHEY, CDR2 SVGAGI. Here the CDR3 reads CASNSLGNNEQFF. The DNA of the CDR3 is TGTGCCAGCAACTCCCTCGGAAACAATGAGCAGTTCTTC.

Many counts were recorded for this clonotype. The chain carries TRBV29-1 and TRBJ1-2; D unresolved. V lost 4 bases to trimming and J lost 5 bases, with 11 bases between them. CDR1 is SQVTM and CDR2 is ANQGSEA in the germline V gene. The CDR3 sequence is 12 residues long. CDR3 protein: CSVGSDSYGYTF. The CDR3 DNA sequence: TGCAGCGTTGGTTCCGATTCATATGGCTACACCTTC.

This clonotype was seen ten or more times. The chain has TRBV24-1 and TRBJ1-5; D unclear. The CDR3 is made up of 13 amino acids. CDR1 and CDR2 (germline): KGHDR, SFDVKD. The V end was cut by 9 bases, the J end by 0 bases, with 8 bases between. CDR3: CATSANSNQPQHF. As DNA, the CDR3 is TGTGCCACCTCGGCGAATAGCAATCAGCCCCAGCATTTT.

This clonotype was counted many times. The V call is TRBV6-6, the J call TRBJ2-2; 10 positions agree with TRBD1. CDR1 and CDR2 (germline): MNHNY, SVGAGI (reference sequence). CDR3 size: 17 residues. Trimming took 1 base from V and 6 from J; bases not matched to a gene: 8. As DNA, the CDR3 is TGTGCCAGCAGTTACTTCCCCCCGGGACAGGGGTCCGGGGAGCTGTTTTTT. This codes for CASSYFPPGQGSGELFF.

This clonotype was recorded many times. This rearrangement joins TRBV6-4 to TRBJ2-1; 8 bases map to TRBD2. The CDR3 is 15 amino acids. Trimming removed 0 bases from V and 2 bases from J; junction bases left unmatched: 0. The germline gives CDR1 MRHNA, CDR2 SNTAGT. CDR3 sequence (DNA): TGTGCCAGCAGTGACTCTAGCGGGGCCTACAATGAGCAGTTCTTC. It translates to CASSDSSGAYNEQFF.